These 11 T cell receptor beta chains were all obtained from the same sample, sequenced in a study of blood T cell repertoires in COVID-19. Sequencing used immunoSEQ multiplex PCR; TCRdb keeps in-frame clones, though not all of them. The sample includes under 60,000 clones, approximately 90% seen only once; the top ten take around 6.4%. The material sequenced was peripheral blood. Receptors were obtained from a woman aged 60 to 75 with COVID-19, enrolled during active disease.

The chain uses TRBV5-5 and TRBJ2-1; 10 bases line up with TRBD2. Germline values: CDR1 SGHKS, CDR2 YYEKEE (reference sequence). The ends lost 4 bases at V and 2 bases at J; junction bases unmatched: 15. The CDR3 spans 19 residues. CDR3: CASSPSGTSVTRTYNEQFF. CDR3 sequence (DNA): TGTGCCAGCAGCCCCTCCGGGACTAGCGTGACGCGGACCTACAATGAGCAGTTCTTC. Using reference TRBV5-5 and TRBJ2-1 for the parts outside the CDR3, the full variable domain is DAGVTQSPTHLIKTRGQQVTLRCSPISGHKSVSWYQQVLGQGPQFIFQYYEKEERGRGNFPDRFSARQFPNYSSELNVNALLLGDSALYLCASSPSGTSVTRTYNEQFFGPGTRLTVL.

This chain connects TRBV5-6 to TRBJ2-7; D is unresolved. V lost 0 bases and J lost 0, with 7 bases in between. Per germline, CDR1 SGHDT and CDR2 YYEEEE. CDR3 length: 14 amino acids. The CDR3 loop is CASSLAPISYEQYF. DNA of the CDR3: TGTGCCAGCAGCTTGGCACCTATCTCCTACGAGCAGTACTTC.

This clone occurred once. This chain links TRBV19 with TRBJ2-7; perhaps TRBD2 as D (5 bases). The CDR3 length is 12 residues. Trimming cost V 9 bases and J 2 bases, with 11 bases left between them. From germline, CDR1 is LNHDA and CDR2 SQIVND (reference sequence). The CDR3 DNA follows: TGTGCCAGCGAGGGCCGTACCTACGAGCAGTACTTC. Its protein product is CASEGRTYEQYF.

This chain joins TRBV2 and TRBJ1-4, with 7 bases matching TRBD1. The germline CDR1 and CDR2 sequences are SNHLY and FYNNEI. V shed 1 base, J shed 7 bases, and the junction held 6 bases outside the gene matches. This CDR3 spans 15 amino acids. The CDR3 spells CASSEGGAGGEKLFF. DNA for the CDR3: TGTGCCAGCAGTGAAGGGGGGGCAGGGGGTGAAAAACTGTTTTTT. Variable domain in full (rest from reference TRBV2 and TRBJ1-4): EPEVTQTPSHQVTQMGQEVILRCVPISNHLYFYWYRQILGQKVEFLVSFYNNEISEKSEIFDDQFSVERPDGSNFTLKIRSTKLEDSAMYFCASSEGGAGGEKLFFGSGTQLSVL.

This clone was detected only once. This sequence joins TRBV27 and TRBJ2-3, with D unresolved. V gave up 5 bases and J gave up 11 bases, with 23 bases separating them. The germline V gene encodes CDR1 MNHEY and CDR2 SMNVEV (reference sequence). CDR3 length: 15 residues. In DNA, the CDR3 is TGTGCCAGCAGTCTCCCCCACGGGTCGAGGATGGTGCAGTATTTT. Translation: CASSLPHGSRMVQYF.

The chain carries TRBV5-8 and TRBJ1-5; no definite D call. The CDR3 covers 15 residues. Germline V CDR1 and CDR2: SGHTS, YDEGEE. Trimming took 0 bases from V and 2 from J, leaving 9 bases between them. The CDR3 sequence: CASSLGAIGNQPQHF. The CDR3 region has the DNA TGTGCCAGCAGCTTGGGGGCTATCGGCAATCAGCCCCAGCATTTT.

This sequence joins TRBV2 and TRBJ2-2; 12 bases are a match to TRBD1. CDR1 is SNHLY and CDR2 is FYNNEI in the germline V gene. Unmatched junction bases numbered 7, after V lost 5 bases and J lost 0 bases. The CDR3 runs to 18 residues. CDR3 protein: CASSTRDRGRANTGELFF. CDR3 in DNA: TGTGCCAGCAGTACCCGGGACAGGGGGCGAGCGAACACCGGGGAGCTGTTTTTT.

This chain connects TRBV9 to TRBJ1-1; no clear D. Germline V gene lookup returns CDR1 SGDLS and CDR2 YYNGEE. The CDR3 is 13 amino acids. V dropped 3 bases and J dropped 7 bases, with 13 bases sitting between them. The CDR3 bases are TGTGCCAGCAGCGCCACCACCTCCGGTGAAGCTTTCTTT. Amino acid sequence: CASSATTSGEAFF.

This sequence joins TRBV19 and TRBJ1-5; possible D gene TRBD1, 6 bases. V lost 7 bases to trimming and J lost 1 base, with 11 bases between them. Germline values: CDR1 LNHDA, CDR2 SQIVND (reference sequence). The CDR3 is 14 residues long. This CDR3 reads CASMQQGSNQPQHF. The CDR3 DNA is TGTGCCAGTATGCAACAGGGAAGCAATCAGCCCCAGCATTTT.

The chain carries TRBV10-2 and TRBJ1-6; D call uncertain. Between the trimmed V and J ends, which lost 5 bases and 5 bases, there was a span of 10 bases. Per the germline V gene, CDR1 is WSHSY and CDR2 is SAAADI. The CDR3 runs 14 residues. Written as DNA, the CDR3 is TGCGCCAGCAGTCGCGGGGAAGATAATTCACCCCTCCACTTT. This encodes CASSRGEDNSPLHF.

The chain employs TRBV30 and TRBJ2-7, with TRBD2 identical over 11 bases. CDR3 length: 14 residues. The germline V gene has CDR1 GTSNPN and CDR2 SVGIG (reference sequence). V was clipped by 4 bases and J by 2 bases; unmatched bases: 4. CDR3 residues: CAWKLAGETYEQYF. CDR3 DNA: TGTGCCTGGAAACTAGCGGGAGAAACCTACGAGCAGTACTTC. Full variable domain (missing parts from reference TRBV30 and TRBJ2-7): SQTIHQWPATLVQPVGSPLSLECTVEGTSNPNLYWYRQAAGRGLQLLFYSVGIGQISSEVPQNLSASRPQDRQFILSSKKLLLSDSGFYLCAWKLAGETYEQYFGPGTRLTVT.